This section outlines one T cell receptor (beta chain) sequence together with its context. In the PCR, 60 Vbeta and 13 Jbeta primers were used. Clones were sequenced by immunoSEQ multiplex PCR, and TCRdb holds only the in-frame ones, with some missing. The sample shows a few hundred thousand clones, approximately 80% of them seen only once. The sample is drawn from a study of cytomegalovirus exposure and HLA in healthy donors. The overall study: As released early, the data held 80 million to 90 million unique TCRs from HLA-typed donors.

These donors, healthy bone marrow donors, were studied. Sequencing was carried out using PBMCs. The source of this sequence is a man aged 40-49 years in good health and CMV-seronegative.

The CDR3 nucleotides read TGTGCCAGCAGCAAAAAAAAGAACACTGAAGCTTTCTTT. Amino acid sequence: CASSKKKNTEAFF. The V and J genes are TRBV6-5 and TRBJ1-1; no definite D call. V lost 6 bases to trimming and J lost 1 base, with 9 bases between them. The CDR3 totals 13 residues. CDR1 is MNHEY, CDR2 SVGAGI, per germline.